This T cell receptor beta chain came from a study of OX40 agonist ivuxolimab in advanced cancers. Data came from immunoSEQ multiplex PCR; TCRdb stores just in-frame clones and leaves some out. Counted here are around 63,000 clones, roughly 90% occurring once; the ten biggest clones make up approximately 0.25%. From germline, CDR1 is SNHLY and CDR2 FYNNEI. The CDR3 sequence is 13 residues long. Losses at the gene ends were 7 bases for V and 3 bases for J; bases not matched to a gene: 5. Sample: CD4+ or CD8+ T cells sorted from blood, taken in a trial of the OX40 agonist ivuxolimab. The genes are TRBV2 and TRBJ2-5; TRBD1 agrees at 7 bases. The TCR was taken from an adult with an advanced solid tumor such as melanoma, head and neck, liver or kidney cancer. CDR3 coding DNA: TGTGCCAGCAATTCCGGGACAGAAGAGACCCAGTACTTC. Translation: CASNSGTEETQYF.